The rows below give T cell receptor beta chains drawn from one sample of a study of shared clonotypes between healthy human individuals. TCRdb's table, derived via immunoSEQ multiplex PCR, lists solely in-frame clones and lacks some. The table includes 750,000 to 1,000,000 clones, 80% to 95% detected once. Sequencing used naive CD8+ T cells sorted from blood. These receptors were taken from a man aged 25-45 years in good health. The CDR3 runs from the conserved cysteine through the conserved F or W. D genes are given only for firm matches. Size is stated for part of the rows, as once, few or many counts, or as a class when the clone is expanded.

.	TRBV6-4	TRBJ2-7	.	TGTGCCAGCAGTGACTCGGACCGGGAGCCTCTTTTTTACGAGCAGTACTTC	CASSDSDREPLFYEQYF
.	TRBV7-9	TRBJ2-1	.	TGTGCCAGCAGCTTAAGTCAGGATGAGCAGTTCTTC	CASSLSQDEQFF
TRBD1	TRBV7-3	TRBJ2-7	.	TGTGCCAGCGGCCCGGGACAGGGATACGAGCAGTACTTC	CASGPGQGYEQYF
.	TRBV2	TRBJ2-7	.	TGTGCCAGCAGGGACAGCTCCTACGAGCAGTACTTC	CASRDSSYEQYF
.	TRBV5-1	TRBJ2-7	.	TGCGCCAGCAGCTTGGCGGCAGCGACTTACGAGCAGTACTTC	CASSLAAATYEQYF
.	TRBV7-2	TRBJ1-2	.	TGTGCCAGCCGGGAAGGCGGGGAACTGAGTGGCTACACCTTC	CASREGGELSGYTF
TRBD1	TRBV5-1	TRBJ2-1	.	TGCGCCAGCAGCTCCATCGGGACAGGGGTAGTTGAGCAGTTCTTC	CASSSIGTGVVEQFF
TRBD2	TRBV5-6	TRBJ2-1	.	TGTGCCAGCAGCTTGGCGGTGAGCGGGGGCCCGGCGGATGAGCAGTTCTTC	CASSLAVSGGPADEQFF
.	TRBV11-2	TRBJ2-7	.	TGTGCCAGCAGCTTGTTTCCTCTGCAGGGGCTGGACGAGCAGTACTTC	CASSLFPLQGLDEQYF
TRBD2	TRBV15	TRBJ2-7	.	TGTGCCACCAGCACCGGACTAGCGGACCACGAGCAGTACTTC	CATSTGLADHEQYF
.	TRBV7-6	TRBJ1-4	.	TGTGCCAGCAGCCCCCGCTCCCGTGCAACTAATGAAAAACTGTTTTTT	CASSPRSRATNEKLFF
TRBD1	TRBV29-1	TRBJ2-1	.	TGCAGCGCCGAGACAGGGAGAATAGGCAATGAGCAGTTCTTC	CSAETGRIGNEQFF
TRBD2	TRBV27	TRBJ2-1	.	TGTGCCAGCAGTGCTTTCGGCGGGGGGTACAATGAGCAGTTCTTC	CASSAFGGGYNEQFF
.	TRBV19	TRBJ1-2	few	TGTGCCAGTAGTATCCAGGGGCCAGGGAACTATGGCTACACCTTC	CASSIQGPGNYGYTF
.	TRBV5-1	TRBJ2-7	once	TGCGCCAGCAGGCAGTATGGGGCTGGCGAGCAGTACTTC	CASRQYGAGEQYF
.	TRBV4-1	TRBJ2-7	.	TGCGCCAGCAGCCAAGTGGGGACACTCTCCTACGAGCAGTACTTC	CASSQVGTLSYEQYF
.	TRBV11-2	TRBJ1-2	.	TGTGCCAGCAGGGTAGGGGAACAGCGCTATGGCTACACCTTC	CASRVGEQRYGYTF
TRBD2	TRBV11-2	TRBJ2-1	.	TGTGCCAGCAGCCCTCATGTTAGCGGGGCCTACAATGAGCAGTTCTTC	CASSPHVSGAYNEQFF
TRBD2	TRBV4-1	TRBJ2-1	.	TGCGCCAGCAGCCAAAGGCTAGCGGGGTACAATGAGCAGTTCTTC	CASSQRLAGYNEQFF
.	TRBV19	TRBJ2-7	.	TGTGCCAGTAGTATTCAGCTTTGGGGCTACGAGCAGTACTTC	CASSIQLWGYEQYF